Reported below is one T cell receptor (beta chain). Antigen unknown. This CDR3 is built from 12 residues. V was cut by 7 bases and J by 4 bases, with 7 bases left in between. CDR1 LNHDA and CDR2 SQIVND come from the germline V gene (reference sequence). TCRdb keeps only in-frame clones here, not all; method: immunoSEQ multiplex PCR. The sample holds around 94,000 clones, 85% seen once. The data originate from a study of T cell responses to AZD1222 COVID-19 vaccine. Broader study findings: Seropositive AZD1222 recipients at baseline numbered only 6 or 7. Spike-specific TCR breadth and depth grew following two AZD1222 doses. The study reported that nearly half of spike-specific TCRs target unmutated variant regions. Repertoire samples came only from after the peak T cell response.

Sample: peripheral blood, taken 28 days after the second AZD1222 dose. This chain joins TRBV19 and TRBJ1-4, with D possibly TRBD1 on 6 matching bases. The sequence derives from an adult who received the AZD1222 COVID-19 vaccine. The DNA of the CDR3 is TGTGCCAGTAAGGGGGATAATGAAAAACTGTTTTTT. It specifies CASKGDNEKLFF.